This T cell receptor beta chain was profiled in a study of high-grade serous ovarian cancer treatment subgroups. As regards this clone: Its antigen is not known.

The repertoire was sequenced with immunoSEQ multiplex PCR; TCRdb's copy has only in-frame clones and lacks some. Of roughly 5,300 clones in the sample, roughly 75% were seen once. Between the trimmed V and J ends, which lost 1 base and 4 bases, there was a span of 13 bases. Germline V lookup: CDR1 MNHNS, CDR2 SASEGT. CDR3 length equals 15 residues. Study results and limitations: Only CDR3 was analyzed; CDR1 and CDR2 were not.

The tumor samples were collected prior to definitive surgery or chemotherapy. Source material: tumor tissue. This clonotype was obtained from a human patient with high-grade serous ovarian cancer. The rearrangement links TRBV6-1 to TRBJ1-1; D is possibly TRBD1 (6 bases). This CDR3 is CASSEDWGASTEAFF. DNA for the CDR3: TGTGCCAGCAGTGAAGACTGGGGGGCGAGCACTGAAGCTTTCTTT.